A single sample is the source of the 5 T cell receptor beta chains below, sequenced in a study of regulatory T cells in long-lasting Graves disease. Arm-PCR with iRepertoire HTBI primers amplified the CDR3 regions for these TCR beta libraries. TCRdb processed the multiplex PCR reads anew with MiXCR; each CDR3 protein has one entry. The sample lists approximately 400,000 distinct CDR3 sequences, around a quarter occurring once. Time point specified: persistent/refractory GD, antithyroid drugs over 5 years with positive TRAb. PBMC RNA served as the TCR library source. Sequenced material: peripheral blood mononuclear cells (PBMCs), taken when the disease was refractory, from a patient treated with antithyroid drugs. All receptors derive from a female donor with Graves disease.

This clonotype was recorded a few times. CDR3 loop: CAWSPLASGRAGPNYEQYF. The CDR3 coding sequence is TGTGCCTGGAGCCCCCTCGCTAGCGGGAGGGCCGGGCCCAACTACGAGCAGTACTTC. The chain couples TRBV30 to TRBJ2-7; 12 nucleotides align to TRBD2. This CDR3 comprises 19 residues. CDR1 is GTSNPN, CDR2 SVGIG, per germline (reference sequence). J gave up 3 bases and V 3 bases, and 18 bases lay outside the gene matches.

The chain has TRBV3-1 and TRBJ2-7; the D gene is possibly TRBD2 (6 bases). Germline V gene data show CDR1 as LGHDT and CDR2 as YNNKEL (reference sequence). Deletions cut 1 base from V and 0 bases from J, with 13 bases between. The CDR3 covers 16 residues. Written as DNA, the CDR3 is TGTGCCAGCAGCCAAGTCCCGGCGGGAAGCTCCTACGAGCAGTACTTC. It translates to CASSQVPAGSSYEQYF.

A few counts support this clonotype. The chain is built from TRBV10-3 and TRBJ1-1; D is uncertain. Per the germline V gene, CDR1 is ENHRY and CDR2 is SYGVKD. The CDR3 has 17 residues. V gave up 6 bases and J gave up 3 bases, with 23 bases separating them. The CDR3 is CAIRGRQTSKGDTEAFF. The DNA for the CDR3 is TGTGCCATCAGGGGAAGACAAACTTCCAAAGGTGACACTGAAGCTTTCTTT.

The gene calls are TRBV7-2 and TRBJ2-7; TRBD1 is a possible D gene (6 bases). The ends were cut back, 1 base at V and 7 bases at J, with 17 bases in the middle. Germline values: CDR1 SGHTA, CDR2 FQGNSA. CDR3 length: 15 residues. This CDR3 reads CASSLDRAPYNEQYF. CDR3 bases: TGTGCCAGCAGCTTAGACAGGGCGCCCTACAATGAGCAGTACTTC.

CDR3 DNA: TGTGCCAGCAGCTTGGCCAAGTACAGGGGCGACTACGAGCAGTACTTC. Translating gives CASSLAKYRGDYEQYF. The genes are TRBV5-6 and TRBJ2-7; the match to TRBD1 covers 7 bases. V lost 0 bases and J lost 3; bases outside the gene matches: 9. Looked up from germline, CDR1 is SGHDT and CDR2 is YYEEEE. This CDR3 is built from 16 residues. The variable domain in full, completed from reference TRBV5-6 and TRBJ2-7, reads DAGVTQSPTHLIKTRGQQVTLRCSPKSGHDTVSWYQQALGQGPQFIFQYYEEEERQRGNFPDRFSGHQFPNYSSELNVNALLLGDSALYLCASSLAKYRGDYEQYFGPGTRLTVT.